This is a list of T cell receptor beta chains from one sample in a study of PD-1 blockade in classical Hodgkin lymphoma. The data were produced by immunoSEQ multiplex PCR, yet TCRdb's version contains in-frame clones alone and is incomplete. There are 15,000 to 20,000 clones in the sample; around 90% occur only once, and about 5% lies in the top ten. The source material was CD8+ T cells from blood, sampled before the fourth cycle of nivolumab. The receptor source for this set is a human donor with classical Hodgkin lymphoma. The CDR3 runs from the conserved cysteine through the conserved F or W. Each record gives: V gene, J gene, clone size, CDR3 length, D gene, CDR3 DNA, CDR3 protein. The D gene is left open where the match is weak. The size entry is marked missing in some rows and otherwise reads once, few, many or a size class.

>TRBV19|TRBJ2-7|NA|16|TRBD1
TGTGCCAGTAGTCCTCGGACAGGGCTAGCTTTCTACGAGCAGTACTTC
CASSPRTGLAFYEQYF
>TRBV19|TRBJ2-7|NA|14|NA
TGTGCCAGTAGTATAGGAGGGCCTCGCGACGAGCAGTACTTC
CASSIGGPRDEQYF
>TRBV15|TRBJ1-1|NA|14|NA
TGTGCCACCAGACCGAGGGGTGTGGACACTGAAGCTTTCTTT
CATRPRGVDTEAFF
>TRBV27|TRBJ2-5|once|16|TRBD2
TGTGCCAGCAGTCGGAGCGGGAGAGCGAAGGGAGAGACCCAGTACTTC
CASSRSGRAKGETQYF
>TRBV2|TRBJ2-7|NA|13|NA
TGTGCCAGCAGTGAAACGGTAGCCTACGAGCAGTACTTC
CASSETVAYEQYF
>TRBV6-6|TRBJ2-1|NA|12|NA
TGTGCCAGCAGTTACTCTGGGAATGAGCAGTTCTTC
CASSYSGNEQFF
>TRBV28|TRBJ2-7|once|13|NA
TGTGCCAGCAGTCCCGTCGACGATTACGAGCAGTACTTC
CASSPVDDYEQYF
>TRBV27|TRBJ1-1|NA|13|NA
TGTGCCAGCAGTTTATCAGGGGCCTACGTTGAATTCTTT
CASSLSGAYVEFF
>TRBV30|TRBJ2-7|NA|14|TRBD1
TGTGCCTGGAGTGTTTGGGACAGCCGGAGCGAGCAGTACTTC
CAWSVWDSRSEQYF
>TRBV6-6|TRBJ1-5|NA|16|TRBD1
TGTGCCAGCAGTAAAAAGGACAGGCCACAGGATCAGCCCCAGCATTTT
CASSKKDRPQDQPQHF
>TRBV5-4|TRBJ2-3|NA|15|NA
TGTGCCAGCACCCCGGGGAGAACGCGGACAGATACGCAGTATTTT
CASTPGRTRTDTQYF
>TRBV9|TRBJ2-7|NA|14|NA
TGTGCCAGCAGCCCCCTGGATCCCCCCGCCGAGCAGTACTTC
CASSPLDPPAEQYF
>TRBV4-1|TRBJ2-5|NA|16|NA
TGCGCCAGCAGCCATTGCTCGGGACTGCAACAAGAGACCCAGTACTTC
CASSHCSGLQQETQYF
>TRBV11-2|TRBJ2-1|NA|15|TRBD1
TGTGCCAGCAGGGTCAGGGGGCTATCCTACAATGAGCAGTTCTTC
CASRVRGLSYNEQFF
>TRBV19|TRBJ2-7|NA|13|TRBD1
TGTGCCAGTGCTGACAGGGGGCGTTACGAGCAGTACTTC
CASADRGRYEQYF
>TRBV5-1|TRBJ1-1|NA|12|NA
TGCGCCAGCACTTCAGGGAACACTGAAGCTTTCTTT
CASTSGNTEAFF
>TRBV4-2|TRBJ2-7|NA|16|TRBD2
TGTGCCAGCAGCCAAGATTTCGGGAGGGACGCCTACGAGCAGTACTTC
CASSQDFGRDAYEQYF
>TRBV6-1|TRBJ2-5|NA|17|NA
TGTGCCAGCAGTGAACTGAAGGGGTTGTTATCGGGAGAGACCCAGTACTTC
CASSELKGLLSGETQYF
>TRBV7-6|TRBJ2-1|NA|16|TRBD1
TGTGCCAGCAGCAATAGGGTGGGACAGGGGTACAATGAGCAGTTCTTC
CASSNRVGQGYNEQFF
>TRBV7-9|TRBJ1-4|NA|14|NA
TGTGCCAGCAGCATCACAGGGCCAAGGGAAAAACTGTTTTTT
CASSITGPREKLFF
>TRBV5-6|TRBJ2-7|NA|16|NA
TGTGCCAGCACCCCCCGCTTTCCACTTACACCCTACGAGCAGTACTTC
CASTPRFPLTPYEQYF
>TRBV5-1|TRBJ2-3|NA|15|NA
TGCGCCAGCAGCTTGGAAGGGACGTCGACGGATACGCAGTATTTT
CASSLEGTSTDTQYF
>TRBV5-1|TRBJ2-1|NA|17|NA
TGCGCCAGCAGCAAACTTCCGGGACTCGACTCCTACAATGAGCAGTTCTTC
CASSKLPGLDSYNEQFF
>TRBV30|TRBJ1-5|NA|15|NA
TGTGCCTGGAGTGTCCCGGACAGACGCAATCAGCCCCAGCATTTT
CAWSVPDRRNQPQHF
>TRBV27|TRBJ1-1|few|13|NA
TGTGCCAGCCACGGTGGGAGGTACACTGAAGCTTTCTTT
CASHGGRYTEAFF
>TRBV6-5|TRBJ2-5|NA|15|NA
TGTGCCAGCAGTTACTCGGCAGGAGGGGGGGAGACCCAGTACTTC
CASSYSAGGGETQYF
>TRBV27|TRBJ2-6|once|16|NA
TGTGCCAGCAGCGTAACTGATCCCTCTGGGGCCAACGTCCTGACTTTC
CASSVTDPSGANVLTF
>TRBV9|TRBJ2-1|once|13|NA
TGTGCCAGCAGCGTAGGTTCCTACAATGAGCAGTTCTTC
CASSVGSYNEQFF
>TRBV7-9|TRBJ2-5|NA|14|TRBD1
TGTGCCAGCAGGGGACAGGGGGTAAAAGAGACCCAGTACTTC
CASRGQGVKETQYF
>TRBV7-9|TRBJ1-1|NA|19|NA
TGTGCCAGCAGCAGGGGACACGTACTTTTGTCGGCCGTAACTCTCGAAGCTTTCTTT
CASSRGHVLLSAVTLEAFF
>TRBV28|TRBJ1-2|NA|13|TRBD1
TGTGCCAGCAGTTTCCAGGGGGCCTATGGCTACACCTTC
CASSFQGAYGYTF
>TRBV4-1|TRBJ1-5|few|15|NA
TGCGCCAGCAGCCAACGACGGCAGTCTAATCAGCCCCAGCATTTT
CASSQRRQSNQPQHF
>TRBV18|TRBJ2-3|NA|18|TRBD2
TGTGCCAGCTCACCATCGAAGACTAGCGGGCCGGGCACAGATACGCAGTATTTT
CASSPSKTSGPGTDTQYF
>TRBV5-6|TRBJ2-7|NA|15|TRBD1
TGTGCCAGCAGCTACCAGGGGGCTACGCTCTACGAGCAGTACTTC
CASSYQGATLYEQYF
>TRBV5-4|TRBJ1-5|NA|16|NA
TGTGCCAGCAGCTTAGGACCCCCCACGAAAAATCAGCCCCAGCATTTT
CASSLGPPTKNQPQHF
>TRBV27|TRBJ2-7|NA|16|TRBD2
TGTGCCAGCAGTTTACAGCCGAGCGGGAGTTTCTACGAGCAGTACTTC
CASSLQPSGSFYEQYF
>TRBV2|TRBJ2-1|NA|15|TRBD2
TGTGCCAGCAGTGGACTAGCGGGAAATTACAATGAGCAGTTCTTC
CASSGLAGNYNEQFF
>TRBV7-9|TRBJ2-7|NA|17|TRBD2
TGTGCCAGCAGCTCAACGACCACGACTAGCCGACCCTACGAGCAGTACTTC
CASSSTTTTSRPYEQYF
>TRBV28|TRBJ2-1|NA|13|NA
TGTGCCAGCCTCAGGTTCTCCTACAATGAGCAGTTCTTC
CASLRFSYNEQFF
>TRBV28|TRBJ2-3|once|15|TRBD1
TGTGCCAGCAGTTTACTTCAGGGGGACACAGATACGCAGTATTTT
CASSLLQGDTDTQYF
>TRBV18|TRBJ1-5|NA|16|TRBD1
TGTGCCAGCTCACTAGGACAGGACATCCAGAATCAGCCCCAGCATTTT
CASSLGQDIQNQPQHF
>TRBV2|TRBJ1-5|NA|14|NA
TGTGCCAGCAGTGTCGGGAGGGGGGGCCAGCCCCAGCATTTT
CASSVGRGGQPQHF